A selection of T cell receptor beta chains follows, all from one sample in a study of T cell changes during pregnancy in multiple sclerosis. Sequenced by immunoSEQ multiplex PCR; TCRdb stores in-frame clones only, minus some. Of about 98,000 clones in the sample, under 95% were seen once. Sequencing was performed on peripheral blood, taken after pregnancy. The source is a female donor in good health, enrolled as a control in a pregnancy study. The CDR3 runs from the conserved cysteine through the conserved F or W. A D gene is named only where the DNA matches it firmly. Where a row states a size, it is once, few, many or the class of an expanded clone; other rows omit it.

clone size,V gene,J gene,D gene,CDR3 protein,CDR3 DNA
NA,TRBV19,TRBJ1-3,NA,CASTLYDSPSGNTIYF,TGTGCCAGTACCCTCTACGACAGCCCCTCTGGAAACACCATATATTTT
NA,TRBV23-1,TRBJ1-4,NA,CASSQNRHRINEKLFF,TGCGCCAGCAGTCAAAATCGACACAGGATTAATGAAAAACTGTTTTTT
NA,TRBV7-9,TRBJ1-6,NA,CASDRAGNNSPLHF,TGTGCCAGCGACCGGGCGGGGAATAATTCACCCCTCCACTTT
NA,TRBV19,TRBJ1-6,NA,CASSIPDSPLHF,TGTGCCAGTAGTATACCCGATTCACCCCTCCACTTT
NA,TRBV9,TRBJ1-2,TRBD1,CASSPGTVDYGYTF,TGTGCCAGCAGCCCTGGGACAGTGGACTATGGCTACACCTTC
NA,TRBV6-1,TRBJ2-3,NA,CASRLIAGTDTQYF,TGTGCCAGCAGGTTAATAGCGGGCACAGATACGCAGTATTTT
once,TRBV11-3,TRBJ2-1,TRBD1,CASSLYKGANEQFF,TGTGCCAGCAGCTTATATAAGGGGGCCAATGAGCAGTTCTTC
NA,TRBV11-2,TRBJ1-2,NA,CASSPALSLYGYTF,TGTGCCAGCAGCCCCGCTTTGAGCCTTTATGGCTACACCTTC
NA,TRBV19,TRBJ2-2,TRBD2,CASSGRAGELFF,TGTGCCAGTAGTGGGAGGGCCGGGGAGCTGTTTTTT
many,TRBV19,TRBJ2-7,TRBD1,CASSITGTGGNEQYF,TGTGCCAGTAGTATCACCGGGACAGGGGGGAACGAGCAGTACTTC
NA,TRBV6-5,TRBJ2-2,NA,CASTNRAWGAGELFF,TGTGCCAGCACCAATAGGGCCTGGGGGGCCGGGGAGCTGTTTTTT
NA,TRBV5-5,TRBJ2-7,TRBD2,CASSWGTSGDYEQYF,TGTGCCAGCAGCTGGGGGACTAGCGGGGACTACGAGCAGTACTTC
once,TRBV6-1,TRBJ2-7,TRBD2,CASSTGTNEWEQYF,TGTGCCAGCAGTACCGGGACTAATGAGTGGGAGCAGTACTTC